A single sample is the source of the 13 T cell receptor beta chains below, sequenced in a study of T-cell reconstitution after alpha-beta-depleted transplantation in children. It was with unique molecular identifiers that the TCRbeta library was prepared. One entry per CDR3 protein, called by TCRdb with MiXCR from the PCR reads. The sample comprises about 250,000 distinct CDR3 sequences, more than 20% of which are singletons, and more than 4.5% rests with the top ten. Sample: PBMCs, mostly from graft donor cells, taken 360 days after TCRalphabeta/CD19-depleted stem cell transplant. The receptor source for this set is a female patient aged 2-15 years who had a stem cell transplant for congenital amegakaryocytic thrombocytopenia, so the T cells may come from the graft donor.

This clonotype has at least ten counts. The chain combines TRBV4-2 with TRBJ2-7; 7 bases map to TRBD2. The CDR3 runs 16 residues. The germline V gene encodes CDR1 LGHNA and CDR2 YNFKEQ. J lost 3 bases, V lost 1 base, and 9 bases had no gene match. The CDR3 loop reads CASSQAGGLSDYEQYF. In DNA form, the CDR3 reads TGTGCCAGCAGCCAAGCGGGAGGACTGTCCGACTACGAGCAGTACTTC.

This clonotype was recorded a few times. This chain connects TRBV20-1 to TRBJ2-3; D possibly corresponds to TRBD2 (6 bases). Trimming pared 1 base from V and 2 bases from J, leaving 7 bases between. Germline V gene lookup returns CDR1 DFQATT and CDR2 SNEGSKA (reference sequence). The CDR3 length is 13 residues. For the CDR3, the DNA is TGCAGTGCTAGAGGGGACTTCACAGATACGCAGTATTTT. It is translated as CSARGDFTDTQYF.

J is TRBJ2-1 and V is TRBV7-9; D ambiguous. The CDR3 loop spans 15 amino acids. The V end lost 5 bases, the J end lost 6 bases, and 17 bases lay between the germline ends. Germline V CDR1 and CDR2: SEHNR, FQNEAQ (reference sequence). The chain's CDR3 is CASSPGGTRINEQFF. The CDR3 DNA sequence: TGTGCCAGCAGCCCGGGCGGAACAAGAATCAATGAGCAGTTCTTC.

This chain links TRBV4-1 with TRBJ2-5; TRBD1 might be the D (6 bases). This CDR3 contains 16 residues. Deletions cut 0 bases from V and 4 bases from J, with 15 bases between. Germline V lookup: CDR1 MGHRA, CDR2 YSYEKL. The CDR3 spells CASSQEQGSGGETQYF. The CDR3 DNA sequence: TGCGCCAGCAGCCAAGAGCAGGGGTCTGGCGGAGAGACCCAGTACTTC.

A few counts support this clonotype. The genes are TRBV5-1 and TRBJ1-1; D gene ambiguous. The CDR3 contains 18 residues. Trimming shortened V by 4 bases and J by 0 bases, and 22 bases separated the two germline ends. CDR1 and CDR2 (germline): SGHRS, YFSETQ. The CDR3 DNA is TGCGCCAGCAGCGACCCGCGGCAAGGGAACTCAATGAACACTGAAGCTTTCTTT. This sequence encodes CASSDPRQGNSMNTEAFF. The entire variable domain, with the rest obtained from reference TRBV5-1 and TRBJ1-1, is as follows: KAGVTQTPRYLIKTRGQQVTLSCSPISGHRSVSWYQQTPGQGLQFLFEYFSETQRNKGNFPGRFSGRQFSNSRSEMNVSTLELGDSALYLCASSDPRQGNSMNTEAFFGQGTRLTVV.

The chain has TRBV20-1 and TRBJ2-1; D tentatively fits TRBD1 or TRBD2 (5 bases each). V dropped 2 bases and J dropped 4 bases, with 15 bases sitting between them. The CDR3 is made up of 15 amino acids. Germline CDR1 and CDR2: DFQATT and SNEGSKA (reference sequence). This chain's CDR3 is CSARLPGRIYNEQFF. The CDR3 region has the DNA TGCAGTGCTAGATTACCGGGACGGATTTACAATGAGCAGTTCTTC.

The chain links TRBV5-1 to TRBJ2-3; D is undetermined. The V gene's germline CDR1 is SGHRS and CDR2 YFSETQ. This CDR3 region has 16 residues. The V end was cut by 2 bases, the J end by 1 base, with 14 bases between. CDR3 protein: CASSFSRSGGTDTQYF. The DNA of the CDR3 is TGCGCCAGCAGCTTCTCGCGTTCGGGTGGCACAGATACGCAGTATTTT.

The chain employs TRBV10-3 and TRBJ2-5; the D is unclear. This CDR3 spans 14 amino acids. V lost 2 bases, J lost 1 base, and 8 bases lay in between. Per the germline V gene, CDR1 is ENHRY and CDR2 is SYGVKD. The CDR3 sequence: CAISERNRQETQYF. CDR3 DNA: TGTGCCATCAGTGAGCGGAACCGCCAAGAGACCCAGTACTTC.

This clonotype was recorded at least ten times. This rearrangement joins TRBV29-1 to TRBJ2-1; 10 positions match TRBD1. The germline CDR1 and CDR2 sequences are SQVTM and ANQGSEA. J gave up 3 bases and V 7 bases, and 6 bases lay outside the gene matches. The CDR3 has 14 residues. The CDR3 reads CSGDRGLGYNEQFF. For the CDR3, the DNA is TGCAGCGGAGACAGGGGGCTTGGCTACAATGAGCAGTTCTTC.

This clonotype showed up many times. The rearrangement uses TRBV12-3 or TRBV12-4 and TRBJ2-3; D is unclear. The V end was cut by 7 bases, the J end by 4 bases, with 12 bases between. This CDR3 region has 13 residues. The CDR3 bases are TGTGCCAGCATCTTAGGGTTCTCAGATACGCAGTATTTT. This codes for CASILGFSDTQYF.

CDR3 loop: CASSLNGGRRSGNEQFF. DNA for the CDR3: TGTGCCAGCAGCTTAAATGGGGGGCGGAGGTCAGGGAATGAGCAGTTCTTC. V and J are TRBV7-3 and TRBJ2-1; D possibly matches TRBD1 or TRBD2 (6 bases each). CDR1 is SGHTA and CDR2 is FQGTGA in the germline V gene. This CDR3 spans 17 amino acids. V was clipped by 1 base and J by 7 bases, with 20 bases between them.

The rearrangement links TRBV7-8 to TRBJ2-7; 7 bases are shared with TRBD1. This CDR3 region has 15 residues. Germline-derived CDR1 and CDR2 are SGHVS and FQNEAQ. J lost 2 bases, V lost 3 bases, and 7 bases had no gene match. CDR3 in amino acids: CASSLNRDRPYEQYF. CDR3 in DNA: TGTGCCAGCAGCTTGAACCGGGACAGACCCTACGAGCAGTACTTC.

The CDR3 sequence is CASSFSQGDEETQYF. In DNA, the CDR3 is TGCGCCAGCAGCTTCTCTCAGGGGGACGAAGAGACCCAGTACTTC. The chain is built from TRBV5-1 and TRBJ2-5; 7 positions agree with TRBD1. The junction had 7 bases not matched to a gene; V was cut back by 2 bases and J by 3 bases. Germline V gene sequence: CDR1 SGHRS, CDR2 YFSETQ. The CDR3 extends over 15 amino acids.